This T cell receptor (beta chain) was sequenced during a study of shared clonotypes between healthy human individuals. Whole-study results and caveats: Among donors, clonotype sharing was expected to be affected by sequencing depth.

For this clone: What it binds is not known.

CDR1 is LGHNA, CDR2 YNFKEQ, per germline. V lost 0 bases to trimming and J lost 4 bases; unmatched junction nucleotides: 8. The CDR3 sequence is 16 residues long. As defined, naive CD8 cells were CD45RO-negative and positively selected for CCR7, with terminally differentiated effector memory CD45RA+ cells excluded. Assay: immunoSEQ multiplex PCR; the TCRdb copy retains only in-frame clones and omits some. The sample has about 2.1 million clones; approximately 92% are singletons. The chain is built from TRBV4-2 and TRBJ2-7, with TRBD2 identical over 8 bases. The clonotype comes from a man between 18 and 29 years old in good health. Some clones in this sample may be carry-over from other donors' samples. Sequencing used naive CD8+ T cells from PBMCs. As DNA, the CDR3 is TGTGCCAGCAGCCAAGAAGGACCGGGAGGGCCGTACGAGCAGTACTTC. Protein product: CASSQEGPGGPYEQYF.